This T cell receptor beta chain is from a study of shared clonotypes between healthy human individuals. Study overall: Three plates were used per donor for CD4 naive, three for CD4 memory, two for CD8 naive and one for CD8 memory.

Genomic DNA of every subset was divided equally among multiple immunoSEQ plates. Study processing details: With immunoSEQ giving junction-only sequences and no quality scores, filtering differed. Measured with immunoSEQ multiplex PCR; TCRdb has only the in-frame clones, and not every one. Clone size and the V and J calls come from that table; the DNA yielded D and trimming. This sample has roughly 680,000 clones, with roughly 72% found just once. Germline CDR1 and CDR2: SGHRS and YFSETQ. This CDR3 has 16 residues. The V segment lost 3 bases and the J segment 5 bases; nucleotides outside the gene matches: 5.

This receptor was identified in a woman between 25 and 40 years old in good health. The material sequenced was memory CD4+ T cells sorted from blood. This sample's subset: CD45RA-negative fraction. The V gene is TRBV5-1, the J gene TRBJ2-2; 12 bases are a match to TRBD2. The CDR3 here is CASSYTLAGGTGELFF. The CDR3 DNA reads TGCGCCAGCAGCTATACCCTAGCGGGAGGGACCGGGGAGCTGTTTTTT.